This passage covers 3 T cell receptor beta chains from one sample sequenced in a study of PD-1 blockade in classical Hodgkin lymphoma. Each patient experienced a relapse that followed autologous stem cell transplantation, and brentuximab vedotin exposure varied. Assay: immunoSEQ multiplex PCR; the TCRdb copy retains only in-frame clones and omits some. In the table there are approximately 160,000 clones, nearly 80% of which are singletons. Material: peripheral blood mononuclear cells (PBMCs), obtained before the second cycle of nivolumab. All receptors come from a human donor with classical Hodgkin lymphoma.

V and J are TRBV9 and TRBJ2-1; 15 bases align to TRBD2. This CDR3 spans 19 amino acids. The junction had 9 bases not matched to a gene; V was cut back by 1 base and J by 4 bases. Looked up from germline, CDR1 is SGDLS and CDR2 is YYNGEE. CDR3 DNA sequence: TGTGCCAGCAGCGTAAAGCCGGGACTAGCGGGAGGATTTTACAATGAGCAGTTCTTC. Protein: CASSVKPGLAGGFYNEQFF.

The CDR3 nucleotides are TGTGCCAGCTCACCAATGGCAGGGGGCAGCGGGCAGCCCCAGCATTTT. Protein: CASSPMAGGSGQPQHF. The chain joins TRBV18 to TRBJ1-5; 8 positions agree with TRBD1. Germline V lookup: CDR1 KGHSH, CDR2 LQKENI. V lost 2 bases, J lost 7 bases, and 10 bases stayed unmatched. CDR3 length: 16 residues. Combining the CDR3 with reference TRBV18 and TRBJ1-5 gives the whole variable domain NAGVMQNPRHLVRRRGQEARLRCSPMKGHSHVYWYRQLPEEGLKFMVYLQKENIIDESGMPKERFSAEFPKEGPSILRIQQVVRGDSAAYFCASSPMAGGSGQPQHFGDGTRLSIL.

Only one count was recorded for this clone. A read error may produce the germline difference seen at one junction end. This sequence joins TRBV5-1 and TRBJ1-1, with 10 bases identical to TRBD1. The CDR3 has 18 residues. Germline CDR1 reads SGHRS; CDR2 reads YFSETQ. CDR3 in amino acids: CASSFGGQGRFLKTEAFF. The CDR3 region has the DNA TGCGCCAGCAGCTTTGGGGGACAGGGGAGATTTCTGAAGACTGAAGCTTTCTTT.